Shown below are 18 T cell receptor beta chains from a single sample sequenced in a study of cytomegalovirus exposure and HLA in healthy donors. Vbeta (60) and Jbeta (13) primers were used in the PCR. TCRdb keeps only in-frame clones here, not all; method: immunoSEQ multiplex PCR. The repertoire includes approximately 130,000 clones, 83% of them detected once, and 1% to 1.5% sits in the top ten. The sequenced sample was PBMCs. The origin of the receptors is a girl aged 2-10 years in good health and CMV-seronegative.

The chain combines TRBV6-5 with TRBJ1-4; D remains ambiguous. Germline lookup yields CDR1 MNHEY and CDR2 SVGAGI. CDR3 length: 14 amino acids. V lost 5 bases to trimming and J lost 2 bases, with 9 bases between them. CDR3 residues: CASSPQATNEKLFF. In nucleotides, the CDR3 is TGTGCCAGCAGTCCCCAGGCTACTAATGAAAAACTGTTTTTT.

V and J are TRBV12-2 and TRBJ1-5; the D call in the table, TRBD1, was not verified against the DNA. TRBV12-2 corresponds to a pseudogene. The CDR3 loop spans 14 amino acids. CDR3 bases: TGTGCAAGTCGCTTAGGGGGACAGAATCAGCCCCAGCATTTT. Translating it yields CASRLGGQNQPQHF.

The CDR3: CASSLALTWDRPYEQYF. The CDR3 DNA sequence: TGTGCCAGCAGCTTAGCGTTGACTTGGGACAGACCCTACGAGCAGTACTTC. This chain joins TRBV7-2 and TRBJ2-7; 7 bases map to TRBD1. Germline-derived CDR1 and CDR2 are SGHTA and FQGNSA. The CDR3 contains 17 residues. After removal of 0 bases from V and 2 bases from J, the junction contained 10 bases not matched to a gene.

This chain uses TRBV5-6 with TRBJ2-7; maybe TRBD2 (6 bases). V was trimmed by 4 bases and J by 2 bases, leaving 13 bases between them. The CDR3 runs 14 residues. CDR1 and CDR2 (germline): SGHDT, YYEEEE. DNA for the CDR3: TGTGCCAGCAGCGCGGGACTGTCGACCTACGAGCAGTACTTC. Translating gives CASSAGLSTYEQYF.

CDR3 in amino acids: CASSILQAGAKNIQYF. CDR3 DNA: TGTGCCAGTAGTATTCTCCAAGCCGGAGCCAAAAACATTCAGTACTTC. The chain carries TRBV19 and TRBJ2-4; D call uncertain. Trimming pared 3 bases from V and 0 bases from J, leaving 12 bases between. Germline assignment: CDR1 LNHDA and CDR2 SQIVND (reference sequence). This CDR3 has 16 residues.

The CDR3 spells CASSFQRSSYEQYF. CDR3 DNA: TGTGCCAGCAGTTTCCAGCGGAGCTCCTACGAGCAGTACTTC. J is TRBJ2-7 and V is TRBV28, with a possible D match to TRBD2 (5 bases). V was shortened by 3 bases and J by 0 bases, with 9 bases between the two germline ends. The length of the CDR3 is 14 residues. Germline CDR1 and CDR2: MDHEN and SYDVKM.

The CDR3 nucleotides read TGTGCCAGCAGGCGGACGGGGGGAGGCACTGAAGCTTTCTTT. It is translated as CASRRTGGGTEAFF. The chain uses TRBV14 and TRBJ1-1, with a possible D match to TRBD1 (5 bases). From germline, CDR1 is SGHDN and CDR2 FVKESK. The germline V and J ends were trimmed by 6 bases and 4 bases, with 15 bases remaining between them. CDR3 length: 14 amino acids. The whole variable domain, filled in from reference TRBV14 and TRBJ1-1, reads EAGVTQFPSHSVIEKGQTVTLRCDPISGHDNLYWYRRVMGKEIKFLLHFVKESKQDESGMPNNRFLAERTGGTYSTLKVQPAELEDSGVYFCASRRTGGGTEAFFGQGTRLTVV.

The rearrangement links TRBV29-1 to TRBJ1-1; no clear D. Germline values: CDR1 SQVTM, CDR2 ANQGSEA. V lost 2 bases, J lost 0 bases, and 13 bases lay in between. The CDR3 consists of 15 residues. The CDR3 DNA reads as TGCAGCGTTGAAAATACTACACGCCTGAACACTGAAGCTTTCTTT. Translation gives CSVENTTRLNTEAFF.

This clone has a handful of counts. The chain uses TRBV2 and TRBJ2-2; a weak D match, TRBD2 (5 bases). Looked up from germline, CDR1 is SNHLY and CDR2 is FYNNEI. This CDR3 is built from 19 residues. With 5 bases removed from V and 7 bases from J, the gap between germline ends came to 29 bases. This CDR3 reads CASSLDPARMASWFGELFF. The DNA for the CDR3 is TGTGCCAGCAGTTTAGACCCCGCTCGGATGGCTAGCTGGTTCGGGGAGCTGTTTTTT.

The V gene is TRBV29-1, the J gene TRBJ1-2; 8 bases align to TRBD1. With V trimmed by 6 bases and J by 5 bases, 14 bases remained unmatched. Germline V gene lookup returns CDR1 SQVTM and CDR2 ANQGSEA. The CDR3 consists of 15 residues. CDR3 protein: CSVEQATTGVYGYTF. The CDR3 nucleotides read TGCAGCGTGGAACAAGCCACGACAGGGGTGTATGGCTACACCTTC.

The chain employs TRBV28 and TRBJ2-3, with 10 bases aligning to TRBD2. The CDR3 runs 15 residues. V trimming: 5 bases; J trimming: 3 bases; junction bases outside the gene matches: 5. Germline-derived CDR1 and CDR2 are MDHEN and SYDVKM. CDR3 region: CASSGGTSATDTQYF. Here the CDR3 DNA reads TGTGCCAGCAGTGGCGGGACTAGCGCGACAGATACGCAGTATTTT.

The rearrangement joins TRBV7-9 to TRBJ2-3; 9 bases agree with TRBD2. The CDR3 is made up of 17 amino acids. The trim removed 5 bases at V and 2 bases at J, leaving 11 bases unmatched. CDR1 is SEHNR and CDR2 is FQNEAQ in the germline V gene (reference sequence). The CDR3 here is CASSPPVLAGATDTQYF. DNA for the CDR3: TGTGCCAGCAGCCCACCCGTCTTAGCGGGGGCCACAGATACGCAGTATTTT.

This clone was counted once. The rearrangement links TRBV28 to TRBJ2-1; 12 positions agree with TRBD2. The junction had 8 bases not matched to a gene; V was cut back by 5 bases and J by 0 bases. The CDR3 has 18 residues. Germline V gene sequence: CDR1 MDHEN, CDR2 SYDVKM. The CDR3, as DNA: TGTGCCAGCAGTCCGTCCCTAGCGGGAGGGCCCTCCTACAATGAGCAGTTCTTC. This gives the protein CASSPSLAGGPSYNEQFF.

This chain joins TRBV5-1 and TRBJ2-1; D remains ambiguous. The germline gives CDR1 SGHRS, CDR2 YFSETQ. V was trimmed by 1 base and J by 0 bases, leaving 14 bases between them. This CDR3 comprises 17 residues. The CDR3 region has the DNA TGCGCCAGCAGCTTGTTCGCCGGTAGCTCCTCCTACAATGAGCAGTTCTTC. It encodes CASSLFAGSSSYNEQFF.

The CDR3 reads CASSFFPGLAGGLTDTQYF. As DNA, the CDR3 is TGTGCCAGCAGCTTTTTTCCGGGACTAGCGGGGGGGCTGACAGATACGCAGTATTTT. V is TRBV5-4 and J is TRBJ2-3; 16 bases match TRBD2. CDR3 length equals 19 residues. The V segment lost 2 bases and the J segment 3 bases; nucleotides outside the gene matches: 9. Per germline, CDR1 SGHNT and CDR2 YYREEE (reference sequence).

The chain carries TRBV28 and TRBJ1-6; 7 bases line up with TRBD1. Germline loops: CDR1 MDHEN, CDR2 SYDVKM. Trimming at V came to 6 bases and at J to 9 bases, leaving 8 bases not matched to a gene. The CDR3 consists of 14 residues. CDR3 in amino acids: CASRLDRVISPLHF. The CDR3 region has the DNA TGTGCCAGCAGATTAGACAGGGTGATTTCACCCCTCCACTTT.

The chain has TRBV9 and TRBJ1-6, with a tentative D call TRBD1 (6 bases). The CDR3 covers 18 residues. V was pared by 3 bases and J by 2 bases, with 18 bases between. Germline V gives CDR1 SGDLS, CDR2 YYNGEE. This CDR3 reads CASSAGDLRMTYNSPLHF. The CDR3 DNA reads as TGTGCCAGCAGCGCAGGGGACCTCCGTATGACCTATAATTCACCCCTCCACTTT.

The chain carries TRBV4-2 and TRBJ2-3, with TRBD2 identical over 14 bases. Germline assignment: CDR1 LGHNA and CDR2 YNFKEQ. Germline trimming cut 0 bases from V and 4 bases from J; bases unmatched to any gene: 6. This CDR3 comprises 18 residues. CDR3 amino acids: CASSQDFGTSGSADTQYF. The CDR3 bases are TGTGCCAGCAGCCAAGATTTTGGGACTAGCGGGAGCGCAGATACGCAGTATTTT.